The clone carrying this TCR beta chain appeared a few times. Time point given: pre-sensitization, week 0. Specified treatment: therapeutic diphenylcyclopropenone sensitization with weekly scalp DPC. Blood collection took place prior to placing each patch test. This sample was taken from a study of human T cells and chemical hapten exposure. Unmatched junction bases numbered 11, after V lost 6 bases and J lost 7 bases. This CDR3 spans 14 amino acids. Per germline, CDR1 KGHSY and CDR2 FQNENV. In TCRdb, the RACE reads were re-called with MiXCR into one record per CDR3 protein. The sample consists of 95,000 to 100,000 distinct CDR3 sequences, about a tenth of them appearing once.

This specimen consisted of whole blood, obtained in connection with sensitization to the hapten diphenylcyclopropenone (DPC). The chain employs TRBV16 and TRBJ1-2, with 7 bases fitting TRBD1. The receptor was derived from a woman aged 60-75 years with alopecia areata. Some clones in this sample may be carry-over from other donors' samples. CDR3 sequence (DNA): TGTGCCAGCAGACAACCGACAGGGTTGGGTGGCTACACCTTC. Amino acids: CASRQPTGLGGYTF.